This T cell receptor beta chain comes out of a study of blood T cell repertoires in COVID-19. The germline V gene has CDR1 MNHEY and CDR2 SVGEGT. This CDR3 is built from 14 residues. Between the trimmed V and J ends, which lost 4 bases and 11 bases, there was a span of 20 bases. The table came from immunoSEQ multiplex PCR; TCRdb's copy has only in-frame clones and leaves some out. This sample yields some 120,000 clones, of which about four fifths are seen a single time; 15% to 25% belongs to the top ten. Specimen: peripheral blood. This clonotype was obtained from an older man with acute or convalescent COVID-19. The rearrangement uses TRBV6-2 or TRBV6-3 and TRBJ1-1; perhaps TRBD1 as D (5 bases). The CDR3 bases are TGTGCCAGCAGTTTAGCAGCGCTGAGGCGGGGCGCTTTCTTT. Translated, it gives CASSLAALRRGAFF.